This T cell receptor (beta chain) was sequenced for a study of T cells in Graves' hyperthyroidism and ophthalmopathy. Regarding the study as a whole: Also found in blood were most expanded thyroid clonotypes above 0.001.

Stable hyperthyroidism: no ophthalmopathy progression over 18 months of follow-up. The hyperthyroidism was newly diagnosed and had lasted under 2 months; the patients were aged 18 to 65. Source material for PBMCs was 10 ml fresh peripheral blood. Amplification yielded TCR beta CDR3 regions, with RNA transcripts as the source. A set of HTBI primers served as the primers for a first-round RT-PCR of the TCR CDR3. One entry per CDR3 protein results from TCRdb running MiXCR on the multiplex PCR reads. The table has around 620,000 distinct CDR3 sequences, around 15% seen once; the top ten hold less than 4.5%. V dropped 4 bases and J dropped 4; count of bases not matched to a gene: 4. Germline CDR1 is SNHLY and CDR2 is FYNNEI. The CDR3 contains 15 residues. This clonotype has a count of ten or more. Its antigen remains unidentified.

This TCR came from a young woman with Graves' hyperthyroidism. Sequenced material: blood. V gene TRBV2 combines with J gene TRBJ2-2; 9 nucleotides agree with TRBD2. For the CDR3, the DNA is TGTGCCAGCAGTGGGCAGACTAGCGGCACCGGGGAGCTGTTTTTT. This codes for CASSGQTSGTGELFF.